Following are 9 T cell receptor beta chains from one sample sequenced in a study of siplizumab effects on memory and regulatory T cells. Data came from immunoSEQ multiplex PCR; TCRdb stores just in-frame clones and leaves some out. The profile covers some 100,000 clones, with over 85% appearing a single time and around 0.16% taken by the ten largest. Material for sequencing was non-Treg CD4+ T cells sorted from blood. Receptor source: a human donor in good health.

The genes are TRBV28 and TRBJ2-1; D not certain. Germline CDR1 is MDHEN and CDR2 is SYDVKM. This CDR3 contains 14 residues. With 3 bases removed from V and 2 bases from J, the gap between germline ends came to 8 bases. The CDR3 region is CASSLGYAYNEQFF. The CDR3 bases are TGTGCCAGCAGTTTGGGGTACGCCTACAATGAGCAGTTCTTC.

The chain carries TRBV2 and TRBJ1-3; perhaps TRBD1 as D (5 bases). The CDR3 runs 17 residues. Between the trimmed V and J ends, which lost 9 bases and 0 bases, there was a span of 21 bases. Germline V CDR1 and CDR2: SNHLY, FYNNEI. The CDR3 DNA follows: TGTGCCAGGACATTAATTGCGGGGGACGTCTCTGGAAACACCATATATTTT. As protein: CARTLIAGDVSGNTIYF.

The chain links TRBV6-5 to TRBJ1-2, with D possibly being TRBD1 (6 bases). The V gene lost 7 bases and the J gene lost 8 bases, with 20 bases spanning the gap. The germline V gene has CDR1 MNHEY and CDR2 SVGAGI. CDR3 length equals 14 residues. DNA for the CDR3: TGTGCCAGCATCGACAGCTACGGGGGCTCAGGCTACACCTTC. As protein: CASIDSYGGSGYTF.

This clone was counted a single time. CDR3 amino acids: CASSYRTSGRQETQYF. The CDR3 DNA follows: TGTGCCAGCAGTTACCGGACTAGCGGACGCCAAGAGACCCAGTACTTC. The V gene is TRBV6-5, the J gene TRBJ2-5; 10 positions agree with TRBD2. V lost 2 bases and J lost 1; bases outside the gene matches: 4. The CDR3 covers 16 residues. In germline, CDR1 is MNHEY, CDR2 SVGAGI.

The chain's CDR3 is CASSFYRRLTGELFF. CDR3 coding DNA: TGTGCCAGCAGTTTTTACAGGAGATTAACCGGGGAGCTGTTTTTT. The chain is built from TRBV28 and TRBJ2-2; possible D gene TRBD1, 5 bases. The CDR3 runs 15 residues. V was cut by 3 bases and J by 5 bases, with 13 bases left in between. Germline V gene data show CDR1 as MDHEN and CDR2 as SYDVKM. The whole variable domain, filled in from reference TRBV28 and TRBJ2-2, reads DVKVTQSSRYLVKRTGEKVFLECVQDMDHENMFWYRQDPGLGLRLIYFSYDVKMKEKGDIPEGYSVSREKKERFSLILESASTNQTSMYLCASSFYRRLTGELFFGEGSRLTVL.

This clone was seen a single time. The chain recombines TRBV10-2 with TRBJ2-3; TRBD2 agrees at 13 bases. V lost 8 bases to trimming and J lost 2 bases; unmatched junction nucleotides: 13. Germline V CDR1 and CDR2: WSHSY, SAAADI. The CDR3 sequence is 18 residues long. DNA for the CDR3: TGCGCCAGCCGTTTGACTAGCGGGGGGCTCTTAATCACAGATACGCAGTATTTT. This codes for CASRLTSGGLLITDTQYF.

The gene calls are TRBV9 and TRBJ1-3; D gene unclear. Trimming stripped 0 bases from V and 8 bases from J, with 3 bases between. The CDR3 has 11 amino acids. Germline V gene sequence: CDR1 SGDLS, CDR2 YYNGEE. This CDR3 is CASSVGDTIYF. The CDR3 coding sequence is TGTGCCAGCAGCGTAGGGGACACCATATATTTT.

The chain has TRBV7-6 and TRBJ2-2; D possibly corresponds to TRBD2 (7 bases). The V gene's germline CDR1 is SGHVS and CDR2 FNYEAQ. V was pared by 6 bases and J by 6 bases, with 14 bases between. The CDR3 has 14 residues. Here the CDR3 reads CASSRAGASGELFF. DNA for the CDR3: TGTGCCAGCAGTCGCGCGGGGGCATCCGGGGAGCTGTTTTTT. Full variable domain (missing parts from reference TRBV7-6 and TRBJ2-2): GAGVSQSPRYKVTKRGQDVALRCDPISGHVSLYWYRQALGQGPEFLTYFNYEAQQDKSGLPNDRFSAERPEGSISTLTIQRTEQRDSAMYRCASSRAGASGELFFGEGSRLTVL.

The gene calls are TRBV4-2 and TRBJ2-5; 8 bases map to TRBD2. The assigned J gene may be wrong: the sequence end matches TRBJ2-7 better. Germline V gives CDR1 LGHNA, CDR2 YNFKEQ. The CDR3 is made up of 15 amino acids. CDR3 amino acids: CASSQGTGGPYEQYF. CDR3 sequence (DNA): TGTGCCAGCAGCCAAGGGACGGGGGGGCCCTACGAGCAGTACTTC.